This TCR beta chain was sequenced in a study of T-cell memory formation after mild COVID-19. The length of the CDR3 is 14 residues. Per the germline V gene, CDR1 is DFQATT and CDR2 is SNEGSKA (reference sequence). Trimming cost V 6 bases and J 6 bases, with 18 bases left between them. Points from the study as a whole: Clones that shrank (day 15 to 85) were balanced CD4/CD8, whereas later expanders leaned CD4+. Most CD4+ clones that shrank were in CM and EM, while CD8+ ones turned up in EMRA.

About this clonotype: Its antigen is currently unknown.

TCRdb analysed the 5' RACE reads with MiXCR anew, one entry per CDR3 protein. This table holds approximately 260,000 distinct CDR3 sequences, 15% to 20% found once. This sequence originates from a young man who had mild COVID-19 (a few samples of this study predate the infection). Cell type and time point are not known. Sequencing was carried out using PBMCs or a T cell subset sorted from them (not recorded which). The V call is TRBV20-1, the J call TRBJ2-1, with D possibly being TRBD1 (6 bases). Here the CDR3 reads CSAPRVSRGNEQFF. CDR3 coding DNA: TGCAGTGCCCCTCGGGTCAGCAGGGGCAATGAGCAGTTCTTC.